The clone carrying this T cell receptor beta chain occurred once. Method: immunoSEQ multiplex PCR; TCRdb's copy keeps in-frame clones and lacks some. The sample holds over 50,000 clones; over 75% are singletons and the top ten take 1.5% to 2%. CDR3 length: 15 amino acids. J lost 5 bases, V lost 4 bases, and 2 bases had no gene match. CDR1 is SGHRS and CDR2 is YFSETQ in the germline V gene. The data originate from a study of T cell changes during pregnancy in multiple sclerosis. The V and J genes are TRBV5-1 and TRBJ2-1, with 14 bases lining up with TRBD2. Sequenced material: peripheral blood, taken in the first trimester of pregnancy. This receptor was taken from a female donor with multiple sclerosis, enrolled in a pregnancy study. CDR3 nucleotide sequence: TGCGCCAGCAGCCGGGGACTAGCGGGAGACAATGAGCAGTTCTTC. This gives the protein CASSRGLAGDNEQFF. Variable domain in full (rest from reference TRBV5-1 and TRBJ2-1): KAGVTQTPRYLIKTRGQQVTLSCSPISGHRSVSWYQQTPGQGLQFLFEYFSETQRNKGNFPGRFSGRQFSNSRSEMNVSTLELGDSALYLCASSRGLAGDNEQFFGPGTRLTVL.